This is a list of T cell receptor beta chains from one sample in a study of cytomegalovirus exposure and HLA in healthy donors. Here immunoSEQ multiplex PCR was the method, and the copy in TCRdb shows in-frame clones only, minus some. Of some 200,000 clones in the sample, around 78% were seen once. Material for sequencing was PBMCs. These receptors were taken from a young woman in good health and CMV-seropositive. CDR3s include the opening cysteine and the closing phenylalanine or tryptophan. A D gene is named only where the DNA matches it firmly. Some rows mark clone size as missing; the rest say once, few, many or name a class of expanded clone.

D: -
V: TRBV7-2
size: -
J: TRBJ2-5
CDR3: CASSFTTWETQYF
DNA: TGTGCCAGCAGCTTTACTACGTGGGAGACCCAGTACTTC

D: -
V: TRBV27
size: -
J: TRBJ2-2
CDR3: CASSLLQGVAGELFF
DNA: TGTGCCAGCAGTTTATTACAGGGCGTCGCCGGGGAGCTGTTTTTT

D: TRBD1
V: TRBV6-5
size: -
J: TRBJ2-2
CDR3: CASRLQGFGELFF
DNA: TGTGCCAGCAGGCTACAGGGGTTCGGGGAGCTGTTTTTT

D: TRBD1
V: TRBV7-2
size: -
J: TRBJ1-1
CDR3: CASSLGQGANRAAEAFF
DNA: TGTGCCAGCAGCTTAGGACAGGGGGCTAACCGGGCCGCTGAAGCTTTCTTT

D: -
V: TRBV6-5
size: -
J: TRBJ2-1
CDR3: CASSYSADSYNEQFF
DNA: TGTGCCAGCAGTTACTCGGCAGACTCCTACAATGAGCAGTTCTTC

D: TRBD2
V: TRBV4-1
size: -
J: TRBJ2-4
CDR3: CASSQGLAGGLAKNIQYF
DNA: TGCGCCAGCAGCCAAGGCCTAGCGGGGGGGCTGGCCAAAAACATTCAGTACTTC

D: -
V: TRBV27
size: -
J: TRBJ2-3
CDR3: CATGGIAGDTQYF
DNA: TGTGCCACTGGGGGGATAGCCGGAGATACGCAGTATTTT

D: -
V: TRBV10-3
size: -
J: TRBJ2-7
CDR3: CAIRDTSSYEQYF
DNA: TGTGCCATCCGGGACACTAGCTCCTACGAGCAGTACTTC

D: -
V: TRBV6-1
size: few
J: TRBJ2-1
CDR3: CASSERYRGFDEQFF
DNA: TGTGCCAGCAGTGAACGATATCGGGGGTTCGATGAGCAGTTCTTC

D: TRBD2
V: TRBV5-1
size: -
J: TRBJ2-3
CDR3: CASSLGTAGGLDTQYF
DNA: TGCGCCAGCAGCTTGGGGACAGCGGGAGGGTTAGATACGCAGTATTTT